The present entry profiles one T cell receptor (beta chain) with its context. Its antigen is as yet unknown. The ends were cut back, 4 bases at V and 6 bases at J, with 13 bases in the middle. Germline V CDR1 and CDR2: SGHDT, YYEEEE. There are 13 residues in the CDR3. The data belong to a study of shared clonotypes between healthy human individuals. The assay was immunoSEQ multiplex PCR, and TCRdb's table has in-frame clones only and misses some. This table holds around 2.1 million clones, about 92% found once. Positive CCR7 selection of CD45RO-negative cells yielded the naive CD8 cells, and terminally differentiated effector memory CD45RA+ cells were excluded. Study-level results: Memory subsets had estimated richness that was generally smaller than that of naive subsets. Compared with clonotypes that all four donors shared, non-shared clonotypes had lower generation probabilities. Sorted-subset samples were not fully sequenced, rarefaction indicated.

The J gene is TRBJ1-2, the V gene TRBV5-6; a possible D gene is TRBD1 (6 bases). This TCR derives from a man aged 18 to 29 in good health. Some clones in this sample may be carry-over from other donors' samples. The sequenced material came from naive CD8+ T cells from PBMCs. The CDR3 here is CASSRGAYNGYTF. CDR3 DNA sequence: TGTGCCAGCAGCCGGGGGGCGTATAATGGCTACACCTTC.